This T cell receptor (beta chain) emerged from a study of somatic mutations in cytotoxic T cells in rheumatoid arthritis. At the level of the study: Blood from the patient (about 30 ml EDTA) was drawn right after diagnosis, pretreatment. The flow sorting of some V beta antibody-stained T-cell populations reached nearly 100% purity, and the sorted populations included V beta1+ cells sequenced for TCRB.

Clones were sequenced by immunoSEQ multiplex PCR, and TCRdb holds only the in-frame ones, with some missing. This table has about 14,000 clones, around four fifths appearing once. The study's findings and limits: About an eighth of the roughly 60 patients had a largest CD8+ clone above 20% of CD8+ cells. Clonality of CD8+ T cells, which was compared between rheumatoid arthritis patients and age-matched healthy controls, did not differ significantly.

The germline V gene has CDR1 MGHRA and CDR2 YSYEKL. V was clipped by 2 bases and J by 1 base, with 8 bases between them. This CDR3 has 14 amino acids. Regarding this clone: What it binds is not known.

The sequence was collected from an adult with rheumatoid arthritis. The rearrangement uses TRBV4-1 and TRBJ2-5; D unclear. Sequenced: CD8+ T cells sorted from blood. This CDR3 is CASSQLPAQETQYF. CDR3 coding DNA: TGCGCCAGCAGCCAACTTCCTGCCCAAGAGACCCAGTACTTC.